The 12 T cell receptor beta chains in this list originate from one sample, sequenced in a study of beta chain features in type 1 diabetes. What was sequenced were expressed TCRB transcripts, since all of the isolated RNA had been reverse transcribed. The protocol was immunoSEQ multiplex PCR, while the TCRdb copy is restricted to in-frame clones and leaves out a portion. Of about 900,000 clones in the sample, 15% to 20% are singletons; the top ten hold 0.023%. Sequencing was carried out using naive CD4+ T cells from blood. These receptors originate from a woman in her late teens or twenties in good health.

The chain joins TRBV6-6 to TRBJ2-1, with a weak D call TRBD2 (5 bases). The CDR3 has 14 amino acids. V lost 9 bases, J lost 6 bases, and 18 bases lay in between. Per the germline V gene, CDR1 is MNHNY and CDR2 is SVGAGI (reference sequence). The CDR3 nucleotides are TGTGCCAGTCAAGCGGTTCGACGGGGCAATGAGCAGTTCTTC. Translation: CASQAVRRGNEQFF.

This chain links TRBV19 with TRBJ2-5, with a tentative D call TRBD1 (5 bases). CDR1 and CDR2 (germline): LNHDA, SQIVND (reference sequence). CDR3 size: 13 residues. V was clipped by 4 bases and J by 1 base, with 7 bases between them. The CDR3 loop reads CASSSTGQETQYF. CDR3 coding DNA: TGTGCCAGTAGTAGTACAGGCCAAGAGACCCAGTACTTC.

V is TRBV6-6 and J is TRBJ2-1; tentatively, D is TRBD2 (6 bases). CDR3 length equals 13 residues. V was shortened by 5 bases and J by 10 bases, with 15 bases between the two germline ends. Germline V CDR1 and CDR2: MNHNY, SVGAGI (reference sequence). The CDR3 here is CASSLAGGIEQFF. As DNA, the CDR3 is TGTGCCAGCAGTCTAGCAGGAGGGATCGAGCAGTTCTTC.

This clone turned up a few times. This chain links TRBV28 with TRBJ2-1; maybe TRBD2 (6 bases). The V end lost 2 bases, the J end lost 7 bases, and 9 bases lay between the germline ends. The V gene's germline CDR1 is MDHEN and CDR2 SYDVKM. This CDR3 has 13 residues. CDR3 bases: TGTGCCAGCAGTTTAGGCGGGACGAATGAGCAGTTCTTC. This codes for CASSLGGTNEQFF. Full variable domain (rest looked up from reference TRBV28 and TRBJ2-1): DVKVTQSSRYLVKRTGEKVFLECVQDMDHENMFWYRQDPGLGLRLIYFSYDVKMKEKGDIPEGYSVSREKKERFSLILESASTNQTSMYLCASSLGGTNEQFFGPGTRLTVL.

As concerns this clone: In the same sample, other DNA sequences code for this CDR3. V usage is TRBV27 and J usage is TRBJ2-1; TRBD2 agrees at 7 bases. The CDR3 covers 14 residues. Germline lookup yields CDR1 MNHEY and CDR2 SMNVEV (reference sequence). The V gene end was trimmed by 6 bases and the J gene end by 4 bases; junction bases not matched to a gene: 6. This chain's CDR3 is CASRGLAEYNEQFF. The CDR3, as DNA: TGTGCCAGCAGGGGCCTAGCGGAGTACAATGAGCAGTTCTTC.

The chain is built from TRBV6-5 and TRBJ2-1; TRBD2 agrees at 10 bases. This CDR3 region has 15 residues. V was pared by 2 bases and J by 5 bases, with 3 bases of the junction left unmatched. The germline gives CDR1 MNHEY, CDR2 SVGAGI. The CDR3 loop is CASSYALAGDNEQFF. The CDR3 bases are TGTGCCAGCAGTTACGCGCTAGCGGGAGACAATGAGCAGTTCTTC.

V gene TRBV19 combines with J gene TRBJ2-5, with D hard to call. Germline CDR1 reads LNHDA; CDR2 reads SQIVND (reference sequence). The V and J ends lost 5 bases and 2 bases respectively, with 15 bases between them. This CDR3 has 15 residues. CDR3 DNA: TGTGCCAGTAGTCGAGGTGGACGTAAGCAAGAGACCCAGTACTTC. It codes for CASSRGGRKQETQYF. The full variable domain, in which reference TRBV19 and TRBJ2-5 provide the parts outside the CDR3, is DGGITQSPKYLFRKEGQNVTLSCEQNLNHDAMYWYRQDPGQGLRLIYYSQIVNDFQKGDIAEGYSVSREKKESFPLTVTSAQKNPTAFYLCASSRGGRKQETQYFGPGTRLLVL.

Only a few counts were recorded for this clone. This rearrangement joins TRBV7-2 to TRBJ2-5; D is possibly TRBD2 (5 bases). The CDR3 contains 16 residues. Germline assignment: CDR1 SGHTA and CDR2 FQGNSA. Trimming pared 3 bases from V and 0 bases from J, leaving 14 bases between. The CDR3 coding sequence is TGTGCCAGCAGCTTGAACTCCGGGAACAACCAAGAGACCCAGTACTTC. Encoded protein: CASSLNSGNNQETQYF.

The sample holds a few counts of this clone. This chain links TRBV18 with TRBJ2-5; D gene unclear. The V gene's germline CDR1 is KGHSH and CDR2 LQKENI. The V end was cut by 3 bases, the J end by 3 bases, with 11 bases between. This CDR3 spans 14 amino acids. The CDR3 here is CASSPSGSEETQYF. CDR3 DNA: TGTGCCAGCTCACCTTCTGGGTCGGAAGAGACCCAGTACTTC.

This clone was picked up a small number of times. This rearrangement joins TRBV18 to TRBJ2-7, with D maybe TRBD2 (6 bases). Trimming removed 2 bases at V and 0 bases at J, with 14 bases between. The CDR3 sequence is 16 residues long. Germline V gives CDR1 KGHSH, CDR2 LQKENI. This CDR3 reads CASSPGSGSGSYEQYF. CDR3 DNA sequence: TGTGCCAGCTCACCAGGATCCGGGAGTGGCTCCTACGAGCAGTACTTC.

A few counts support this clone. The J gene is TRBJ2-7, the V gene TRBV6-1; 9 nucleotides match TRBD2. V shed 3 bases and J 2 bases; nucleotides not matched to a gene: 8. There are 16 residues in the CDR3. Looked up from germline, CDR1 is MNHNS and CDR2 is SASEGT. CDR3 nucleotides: TGTGCCAGCAGTGAGGACGGGGCGGGAGGGCCCTACGAGCAGTACTTC. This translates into CASSEDGAGGPYEQYF.

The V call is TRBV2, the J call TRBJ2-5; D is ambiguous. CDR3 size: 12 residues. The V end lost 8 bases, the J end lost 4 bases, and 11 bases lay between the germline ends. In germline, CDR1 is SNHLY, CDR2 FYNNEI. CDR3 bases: TGTGCCAGCGCCGGTGGCGTAGAGACCCAGTACTTC. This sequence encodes CASAGGVETQYF.